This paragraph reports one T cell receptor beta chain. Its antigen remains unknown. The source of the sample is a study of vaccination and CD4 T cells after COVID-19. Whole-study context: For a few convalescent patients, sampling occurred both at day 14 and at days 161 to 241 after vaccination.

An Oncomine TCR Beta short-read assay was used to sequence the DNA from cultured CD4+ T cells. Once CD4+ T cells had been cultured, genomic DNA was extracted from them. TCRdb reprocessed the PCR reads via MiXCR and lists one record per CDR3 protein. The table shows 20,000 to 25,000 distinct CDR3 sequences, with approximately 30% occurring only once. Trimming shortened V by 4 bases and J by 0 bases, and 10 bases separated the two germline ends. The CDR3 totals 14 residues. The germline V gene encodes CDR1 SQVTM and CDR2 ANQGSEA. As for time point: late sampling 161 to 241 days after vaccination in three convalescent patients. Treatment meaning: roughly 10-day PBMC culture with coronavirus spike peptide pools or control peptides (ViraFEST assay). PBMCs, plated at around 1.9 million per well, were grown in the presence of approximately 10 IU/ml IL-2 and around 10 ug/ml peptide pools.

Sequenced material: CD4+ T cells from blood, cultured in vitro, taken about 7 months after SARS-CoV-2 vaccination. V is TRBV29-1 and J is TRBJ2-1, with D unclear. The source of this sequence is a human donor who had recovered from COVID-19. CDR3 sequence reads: CSVAKDGSYNEQFF. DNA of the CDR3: TGCAGCGTTGCAAAGGACGGCTCCTACAATGAGCAGTTCTTC.